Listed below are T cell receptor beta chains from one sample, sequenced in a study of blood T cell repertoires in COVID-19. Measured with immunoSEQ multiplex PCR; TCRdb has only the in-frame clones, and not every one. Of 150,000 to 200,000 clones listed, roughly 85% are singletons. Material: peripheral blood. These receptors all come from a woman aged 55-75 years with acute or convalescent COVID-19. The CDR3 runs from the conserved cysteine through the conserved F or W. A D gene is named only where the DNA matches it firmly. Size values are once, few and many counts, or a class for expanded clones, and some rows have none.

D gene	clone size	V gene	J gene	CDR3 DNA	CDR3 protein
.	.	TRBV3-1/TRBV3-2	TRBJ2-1	TGTGCCAGCAGCCCAGGGGGGACGGTCTACAATGAGCAGTTCTTC	CASSPGGTVYNEQFF
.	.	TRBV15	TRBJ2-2	TGTGCCACCAGCAGAGAATTAGTGGGGGCTAGGGCCTCCGGGGAGCTGTTTTTT	CATSRELVGARASGELFF
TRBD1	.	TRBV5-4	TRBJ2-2	TGTGCCAGCAGCTTGAGCGGGACAGGGCCCGGGGAGCTGTTTTTT	CASSLSGTGPGELFF
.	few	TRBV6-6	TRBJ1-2	TGTGCCAGCAGTACCTACAGGGACGACTATGGCTACACCTTC	CASSTYRDDYGYTF
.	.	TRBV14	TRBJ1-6	TGTGCCAGCAGCCTTCTAGGGGCAAACAATTCACCCCTCCACTTT	CASSLLGANNSPLHF
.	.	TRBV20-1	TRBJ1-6	TGCAGTGCTAGAGCGAGCGGACCCCTCCACTTT	CSARASGPLHF
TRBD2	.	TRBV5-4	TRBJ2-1	TGTGCCAGCAGCCATGGGACTAGCGACTACAATGAGCAGTTCTTC	CASSHGTSDYNEQFF
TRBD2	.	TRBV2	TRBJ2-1	TGTGCCAGCAGGTTGCTAGCGGGCGCTGAGCAGTTCTTC	CASRLLAGAEQFF
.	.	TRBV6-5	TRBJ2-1	TGTGCCAGCCTAGCCGATTACAATGAGCAGTTCTTC	CASLADYNEQFF
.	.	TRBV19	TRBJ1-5	TGTGCCAGTAAGGACAGTTATAGCAATCAGCCCCAGCATTTT	CASKDSYSNQPQHF
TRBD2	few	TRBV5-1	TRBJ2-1	TGCGCCAGCAGCCTGGGACTAGCGGGCTACAATGAGCAGTTCTTC	CASSLGLAGYNEQFF
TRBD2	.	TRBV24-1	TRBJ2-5	TGTGCCACCAGTAACCCCGGGGGGGAGACCCAGTACTTC	CATSNPGGETQYF
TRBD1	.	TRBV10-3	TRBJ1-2	TGTGCCATCAGTGAGTCTTTGAAGGGGGCGGAGAGGTATGGCTACACCTTC	CAISESLKGAERYGYTF
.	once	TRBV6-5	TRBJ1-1	TGTGCCAGCCCCTCCGAGGGAGTGAACACTGAAGCTTTCTTT	CASPSEGVNTEAFF
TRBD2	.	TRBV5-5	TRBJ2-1	TGTGCCAGCAGCTTGGGACTAGCGGGAGCCCCTCGCTACAATGAGCAGTTCTTC	CASSLGLAGAPRYNEQFF
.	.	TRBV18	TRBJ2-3	TGTGCCAGCTCACCACCCCAACGGGGCACAGATACGCAGTATTTT	CASSPPQRGTDTQYF
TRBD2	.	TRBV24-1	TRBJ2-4	TGTGCCACCAGTGAGTCCCAATCTAGCGGTGGGAGGAACATTCAGTACTTC	CATSESQSSGGRNIQYF
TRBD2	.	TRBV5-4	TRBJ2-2	TGTGCCAGCAGCTATTCCCTAGCGGCGAACACCGGGGAGCTGTTTTTT	CASSYSLAANTGELFF
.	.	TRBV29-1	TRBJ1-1	TGCAGCGTTGAGGGGGGGACGGCCAGGGACACTGAAGCTTTCTTT	CSVEGGTARDTEAFF
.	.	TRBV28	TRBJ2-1	TGTGCCAGCAGCACTAGGAGGGGGGGCTCCTACAATGAGCAGTTCTTC	CASSTRRGGSYNEQFF
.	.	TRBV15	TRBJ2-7	TGTGCCACCAGCAGAGATAAGACAGGAGCCTACGAGCAGTACTTC	CATSRDKTGAYEQYF
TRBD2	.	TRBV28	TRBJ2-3	TGTGCCAGCAGCCGACTAGCGGGAGATCCAGATACGCAGTATTTT	CASSRLAGDPDTQYF
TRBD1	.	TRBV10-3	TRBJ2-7	TGTGCCATCATGGGACAGGTCGGGGACGAGCAGTACTTC	CAIMGQVGDEQYF
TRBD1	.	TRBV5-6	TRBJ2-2	TGTGCCAGCAGCCCAATGGCGGGACAGGGCGGGTTCACCGGGGAGCTGTTTTTT	CASSPMAGQGGFTGELFF
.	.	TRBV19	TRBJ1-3	TGTGCCAGTAGTAAACGCGAACTGGGAAACACCATATATTTT	CASSKRELGNTIYF
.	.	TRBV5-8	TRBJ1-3	TGTGCCAGTACGCGGGACGGAGCCTTCGCTGGAAACACCATATATTTT	CASTRDGAFAGNTIYF
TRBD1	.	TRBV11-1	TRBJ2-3	TGTGCCAGCAGTTCCCCCCAGGGGGCGCTGGCAGATACGCAGTATTTT	CASSSPQGALADTQYF
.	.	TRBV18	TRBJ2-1	TGTGCCAGCTCCCCATCAATGTCAGGCAATGAGCAGTTCTTC	CASSPSMSGNEQFF
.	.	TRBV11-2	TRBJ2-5	TGTGCCAGCAGCTCCCCCGGGACCCAGTACTTC	CASSSPGTQYF
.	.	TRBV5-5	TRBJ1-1	TGTGCCAGCAGCTTGGCCCCGCGTGCTGAAGCTTTCTTT	CASSLAPRAEAFF
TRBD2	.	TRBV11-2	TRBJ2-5	TGTGCCAGCAGCTTAGGCCCAGCGGGAGGTCGCGGGAGGGAGACCCAGTACTTC	CASSLGPAGGRGRETQYF
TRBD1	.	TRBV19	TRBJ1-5	TGTGCCACCTTCCACTCAGGGGGTTACAATCAGCCCCAGCATTTT	CATFHSGGYNQPQHF
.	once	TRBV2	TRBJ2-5	TGTGCCAGCACCCGGGACATCCAAGAGACCCAGTACTTC	CASTRDIQETQYF